This note documents a single T cell receptor (beta chain) sequence. Its antigen remains unknown. Data came from immunoSEQ multiplex PCR; TCRdb stores just in-frame clones and leaves some out. The sample has under 35,000 clones, approximately 83% seen once. Germline CDR1 LNHNV, CDR2 YYDKDF (reference sequence). CDR3 length: 17 residues. V lost 0 bases and J lost 0, with 12 bases in between. This sample was included in a study of tumor-infiltrating lymphocytes in localized non-small cell lung cancer. Study conclusions and caveats: Available tissue quantity limited TCR sequencing to a patient subset.

This clonotype was sampled from a human donor with non-small cell lung cancer. The chain joins TRBV15 to TRBJ1-5; D may be TRBD1 (5 bases). What was sequenced was lung tumor tissue. CDR3 DNA sequence: TGTGCCACCAGCAGAGATTTGGCGACAGTTAGCAATCAGCCCCAGCATTTT. It specifies CATSRDLATVSNQPQHF.